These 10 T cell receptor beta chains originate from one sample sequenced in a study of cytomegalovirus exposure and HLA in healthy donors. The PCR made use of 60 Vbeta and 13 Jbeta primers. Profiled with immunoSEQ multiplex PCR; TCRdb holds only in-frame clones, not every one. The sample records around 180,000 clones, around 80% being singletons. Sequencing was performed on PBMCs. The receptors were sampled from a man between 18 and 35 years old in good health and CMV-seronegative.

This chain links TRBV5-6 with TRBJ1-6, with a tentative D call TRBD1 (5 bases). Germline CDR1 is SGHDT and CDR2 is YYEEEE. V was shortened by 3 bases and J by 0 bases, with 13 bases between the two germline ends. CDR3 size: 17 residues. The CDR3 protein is CASSSLRDSSYNSPLHF. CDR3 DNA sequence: TGTGCCAGCAGCTCCCTCAGGGATAGCTCCTATAATTCACCCCTCCACTTT.

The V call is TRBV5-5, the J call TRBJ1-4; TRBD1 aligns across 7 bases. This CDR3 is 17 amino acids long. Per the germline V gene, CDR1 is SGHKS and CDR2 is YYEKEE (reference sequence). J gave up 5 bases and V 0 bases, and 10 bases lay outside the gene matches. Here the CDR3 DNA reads TGTGCCAGCAGCTTGGCCTTCAGACAGGGTGGGAATGAAAAACTGTTTTTT. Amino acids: CASSLAFRQGGNEKLFF.

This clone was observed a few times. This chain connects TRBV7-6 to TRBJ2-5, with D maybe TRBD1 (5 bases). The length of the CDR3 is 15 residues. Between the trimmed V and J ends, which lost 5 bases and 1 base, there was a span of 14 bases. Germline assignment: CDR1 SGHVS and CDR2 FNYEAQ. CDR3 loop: CASSLGHAPQETQYF. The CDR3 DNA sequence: TGTGCCAGCAGCCTAGGACACGCGCCCCAAGAGACCCAGTACTTC. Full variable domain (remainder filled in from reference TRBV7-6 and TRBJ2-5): GAGVSQSPRYKVTKRGQDVALRCDPISGHVSLYWYRQALGQGPEFLTYFNYEAQQDKSGLPNDRFSAERPEGSISTLTIQRTEQRDSAMYRCASSLGHAPQETQYFGPGTRLLVL.

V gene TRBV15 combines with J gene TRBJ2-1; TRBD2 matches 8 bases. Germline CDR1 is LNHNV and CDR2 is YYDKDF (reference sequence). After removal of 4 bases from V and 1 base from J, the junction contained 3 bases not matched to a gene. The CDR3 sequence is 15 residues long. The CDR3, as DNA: TGTGCCACCAGCAAAATAGCGGGATCCTACAATGAGCAGTTCTTC. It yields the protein CATSKIAGSYNEQFF.

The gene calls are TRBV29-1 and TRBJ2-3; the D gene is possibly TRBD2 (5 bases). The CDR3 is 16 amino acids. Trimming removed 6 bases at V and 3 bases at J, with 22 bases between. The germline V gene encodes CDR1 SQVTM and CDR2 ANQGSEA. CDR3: CSVQSRRSIMTDTQYF. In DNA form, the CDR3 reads TGCAGCGTCCAAAGCCGGAGGAGCATAATGACAGATACGCAGTATTTT.

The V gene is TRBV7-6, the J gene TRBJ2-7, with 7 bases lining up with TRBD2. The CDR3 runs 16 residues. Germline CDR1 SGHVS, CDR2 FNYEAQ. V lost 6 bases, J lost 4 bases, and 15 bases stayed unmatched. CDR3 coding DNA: TGTGCCAGCAGTCTTAGGGGAGCGGGAAGTGGGTACGAGCAGTACTTC. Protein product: CASSLRGAGSGYEQYF.

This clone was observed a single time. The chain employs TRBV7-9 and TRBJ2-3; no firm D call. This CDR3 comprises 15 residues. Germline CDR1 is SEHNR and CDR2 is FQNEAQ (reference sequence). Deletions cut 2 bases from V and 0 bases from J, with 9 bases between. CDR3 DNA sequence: TGTGCCAGCAGCTTAAAAGAGGATAGCACAGATACGCAGTATTTT. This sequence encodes CASSLKEDSTDTQYF.

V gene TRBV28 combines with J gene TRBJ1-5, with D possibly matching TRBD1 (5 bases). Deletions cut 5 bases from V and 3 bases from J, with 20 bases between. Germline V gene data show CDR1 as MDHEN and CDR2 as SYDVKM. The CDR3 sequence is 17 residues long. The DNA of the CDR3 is TGTGCCAGCAGTCCCAACAGGTTTGGGATTTTCAATCAGCCCCAGCATTTT. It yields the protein CASSPNRFGIFNQPQHF.

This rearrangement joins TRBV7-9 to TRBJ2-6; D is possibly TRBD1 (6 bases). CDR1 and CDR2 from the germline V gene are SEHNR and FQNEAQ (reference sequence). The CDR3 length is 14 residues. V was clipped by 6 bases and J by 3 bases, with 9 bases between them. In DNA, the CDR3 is TGTGCCAGCAGATCAGGGGTTGGGGCCAACGTCCTGACTTTC. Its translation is CASRSGVGANVLTF.

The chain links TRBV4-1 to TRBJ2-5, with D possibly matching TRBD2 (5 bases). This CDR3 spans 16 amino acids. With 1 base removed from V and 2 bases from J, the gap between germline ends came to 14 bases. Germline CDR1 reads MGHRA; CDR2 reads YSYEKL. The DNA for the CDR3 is TGCGCCAGCAGCCAAGTCGTTGAGCGGATACAAGAGACCCAGTACTTC. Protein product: CASSQVVERIQETQYF.